This record concerns one T cell receptor (beta chain) sequence. The antigen it recognizes is unknown. There are no base qualities to consult, and no much larger clone falls within one base. CDR1 and CDR2, looked up from the germline V gene, are SGHRS and YFSETQ. From its cysteine to its phenylalanine, the CDR3 spans 14 amino acids. CDR3 DNA is the only sequence kept; it has 42 bases, read in frame from the first base. V is shortened by 5 bases, J by 0 bases, and the region joining them spans 11 bases. For sequencing of the TCRbeta CDR3 region, genomic DNA was extracted from the sorted cells. The immunoSEQ Assay was used to sequence the TCRbeta CDR3 regions. TCRdb re-hosts the immuneACCESS table, in-frame sequences only. Its copies lack some clones; in the studies checked, an unresolved V gene accounts for under half of them, and the cause for the rest is not known. The sample records about 91,000 clones, around 83% of which are singletons. The ten largest clonotypes hold 0.2% to 0.25% of the sample.

Patients with a history of autoimmune disease or receiving systemic immunosuppression were excluded from the trial. In every dose cohort, peripheral blood was drawn for TCR sequencing at baseline, cycle 4 day 1, and cycle 7 day 1. Samples came from an open-label, multicenter, first-in-human phase I dose-escalation trial of ivuxolimab. Adults with locally advanced or metastatic head and neck squamous cell, hepatocellular, melanoma or renal cell carcinoma were enrolled in the trial. Before TCR sequencing, CD4+ and CD8+ T cells were separately sorted from peripheral blood. The source of the sample is a study of OX40 agonist ivuxolimab in advanced cancers. In terms of the full investigation: Ivuxolimab was a fully human IgG2 agonistic monoclonal antibody targeting the costimulatory receptor OX40 (CD134). Intravenous ivuxolimab was administered to patients every 2 weeks at six dose levels: 0.01, 0.1, 0.3, 1.5, 3 and 10 mg/kg. Of the approximately 53 patients in dose escalation, around 19 had hepatocellular carcinoma, approximately 15 had melanoma, 9 had renal cell carcinoma and 9 had head and neck cancer. In the dose-escalation cohort, 82.7% of patients were male, and the mean age was approximately 60 years, with a range of about 23 to 90. Patients were allowed to have had prior anti-PD-1, anti-PD-L1 or anti-CTLA-4 therapy, and around 43% of the dose-escalation patients had been treated with checkpoint inhibitors. Partial responses were achieved by three dose-escalation patients, of whom one had hepatocellular carcinoma and two had cutaneous melanoma. The purpose of peripheral TCRbeta sequencing was to test whether ivuxolimab changed TCR sequence diversity and led to clonal T-cell expansion. The paper covers the monotherapy dose-escalation part of the phase I ivuxolimab trial, which included N of about 50 patients.

The paper's findings and limits, for the study overall: Partial responders in the 0.1-3.0 mg/kg groups had among the lowest normalized peripheral clonal expansion, especially among CD8+ T cells. After ivuxolimab, more expanded clones were found on average in CD8+ T cells than in CD4+ T cells. Low levels of normalized T-cell clonal expansion were also shown by some nonresponding patients. Antigen specificity was not determined for the clonally expanded peripheral T cells. At doses from 0.1 to 3.0 mg/kg, clonal expansion was seen in both CD4+ and CD8+ blood T cells between baseline and week 6.

The receptor's source is an adult with an advanced solid tumor such as melanoma, head and neck, liver or kidney cancer. The sequenced sample was CD4+ or CD8+ T cells sorted from blood, obtained in a trial of the OX40 agonist ivuxolimab. The chain uses TRBV5-1 and TRBJ1-1, with no confident D gene call. The CDR3 loop reads CASRLGRMNTEAFF. The bases read TGCGCCAGCAGGCTCGGGCGGATGAACACTGAAGCTTTCTTT.